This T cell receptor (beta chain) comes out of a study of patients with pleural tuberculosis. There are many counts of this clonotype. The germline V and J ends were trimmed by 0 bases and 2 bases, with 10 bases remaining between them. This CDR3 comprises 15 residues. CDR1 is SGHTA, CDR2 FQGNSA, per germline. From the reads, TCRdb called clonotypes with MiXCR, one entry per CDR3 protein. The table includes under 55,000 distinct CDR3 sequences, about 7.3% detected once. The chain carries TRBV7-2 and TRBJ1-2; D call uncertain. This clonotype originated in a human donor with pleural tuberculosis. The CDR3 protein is CASSLAVQSNYGYTF. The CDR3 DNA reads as TGTGCCAGCAGCTTAGCGGTCCAGAGCAACTATGGCTACACCTTC. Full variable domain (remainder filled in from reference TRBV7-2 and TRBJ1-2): GAGVSQSPSNKVTEKGKDVELRCDPISGHTALYWYRQSLGQGLEFLIYFQGNSAPDKSGLPSDRFSAERTGGSVSTLTIQRTQQEDSAVYLCASSLAVQSNYGYTFGSGTRLTVV.